This is a list of T cell receptor beta chains from one sample in a study of CD4+ T cells in melanoma. Clones were read by immunoSEQ multiplex PCR, and TCRdb kept only the in-frame ones, dropping some. The sample includes roughly 13,000 clones, roughly 80% of them seen just once. The specimen sequenced was cells from a culture (not recorded whether cultured in vitro). The receptors come from a human donor with melanoma. Both conserved end residues are part of each CDR3. The D gene is left open where the match is weak. A row's size may be missing; if present it is once, few, many or a size class.

length	J	D	size	V	DNA	CDR3
18	TRBJ2-6	TRBD1	.	TRBV19	TGTGCCAGTAGTGGGCTCCGACAGGGCTTCTCTGGGGCCAACGTCCTGACTTTC	CASSGLRQGFSGANVLTF
16	TRBJ2-1	TRBD1	.	TRBV9	TGTGCCAGCAGCCCACGCCTCCGGGACAGGGCAAATGAGCAGTTCTTC	CASSPRLRDRANEQFF
15	TRBJ1-1	.	.	TRBV5-1	TGCGCCAGCAGGGCCCTAGTTGCTGGGGACACTGAAGCTTTCTTT	CASRALVAGDTEAFF
15	TRBJ2-2	.	.	TRBV13	TGTGCCAGCACCAACAAGGGACAAAACACCGGGGAGCTGTTTTTT	CASTNKGQNTGELFF
15	TRBJ2-5	.	.	TRBV5-1	TGCGCCAGCAGCTTGATGGGGACACGGGAAGAGACCCAGTACTTC	CASSLMGTREETQYF
15	TRBJ2-7	.	.	TRBV13	TGTGCCAGCAGCCCGAGGACGGATGGCTCCTACGAGCAGTACTTC	CASSPRTDGSYEQYF
12	TRBJ2-7	.	.	TRBV6-5	TGTGCCAGCCCTGACAGTTCCTACGAGCAGTACTTC	CASPDSSYEQYF
18	TRBJ1-3	.	.	TRBV9	TGTGCCAGCAGCACCCGGACAGACACCAGGCCTGGATCGGTCACCATATATTTT	CASSTRTDTRPGSVTIYF
13	TRBJ2-3	.	.	TRBV5-1	TGCGCCAGCAGCCACGGGGTTCCAGATACGCAGTATTTT	CASSHGVPDTQYF
13	TRBJ1-2	.	.	TRBV6-5	TGTGCCAGCAGGAGCTTAGGGAACTATGGCTACACCTTC	CASRSLGNYGYTF
12	TRBJ1-6	.	.	TRBV2	TGTGCCAGCCGTCGGGTTAATTCACCCCTCCACTTT	CASRRVNSPLHF
15	TRBJ1-2	TRBD1	.	TRBV6-5	TGTGCCAGCAGTTACTCCCGGACAGGCAACTATGGCTACACCTTC	CASSYSRTGNYGYTF
15	TRBJ2-7	.	.	TRBV5-1	TGCGCCAGCAGCCTTTCGGCCGGGACACCCACGGAGCAGTACTTC	CASSLSAGTPTEQYF
12	TRBJ2-1	.	.	TRBV11-2	TGTGCCAGCAGCTTAGTATCCCACGAGCAGTTCTTC	CASSLVSHEQFF
14	TRBJ2-3	.	few	TRBV2	TGTGCCAGCAGCGGGGGTCGTAAGTCAGATACGCAGTATTTT	CASSGGRKSDTQYF
14	TRBJ1-1	TRBD1	few	TRBV27	TGTGCCAGCAGCAGACAGGGAGCAGGCACTGAAGCTTTCTTT	CASSRQGAGTEAFF
14	TRBJ1-6	.	.	TRBV7-9	TGTGCCTCTAGGGAGGAATGGGGCTTTTCACCCCTCCACTTT	CASREEWGFSPLHF
15	TRBJ2-1	TRBD2	.	TRBV15	TGTGCCACCAGCAGACCGGTGGCCGGGAGGAATGAGCAGTTCTTC	CATSRPVAGRNEQFF
15	TRBJ2-7	TRBD1	.	TRBV10-1	TGCGCCAGCAGTGACCCCGGGACAGGGTATGGCGAGCAGTACTTC	CASSDPGTGYGEQYF
13	TRBJ2-3	TRBD2	once	TRBV6-6	TGTGCCAGCAGTCCCACGGGGGGAGGTACGCAGTATTTT	CASSPTGGGTQYF
12	TRBJ2-5	.	.	TRBV30	TGTGCCTGGAGTGTAGTAAGTGCGACCCAGTACTTC	CAWSVVSATQYF
15	TRBJ2-1	.	once	TRBV11-3	TGTGCCAGCAGCGTTCGGGGCTCGCTCTACAATGAGCAGTTCTTC	CASSVRGSLYNEQFF
13	TRBJ1-2	.	once	TRBV7-6	TGTGCCAGCAGCTTTTTGGCTAACTATGGCTACACCTTC	CASSFLANYGYTF
14	TRBJ2-2	.	.	TRBV14	TGTGCCAGCAGCCAAGACGGTCGTACGGGGGAGCTGTTTTTT	CASSQDGRTGELFF
15	TRBJ1-4	.	.	TRBV5-1	TGCGCCAGCAGCGCAACAGGTCCAACTAATGAAAAACTGTTTTTT	CASSATGPTNEKLFF
17	TRBJ2-7	.	few	TRBV7-9	TGTGCCAGCAGCTTACTGGTACGGGACGGAAGTTCCTACGAGCAGTACTTC	CASSLLVRDGSSYEQYF
14	TRBJ2-3	.	.	TRBV9	TGTGCCAGCAGCCCCAGGACCTACACAGATACGCAGTATTTT	CASSPRTYTDTQYF
14	TRBJ1-6	TRBD1	.	TRBV2	TGTGCCAGCAGTCGACAGGGGGGTTATTCACCCCTCCACTTT	CASSRQGGYSPLHF
16	TRBJ2-5	TRBD2	.	TRBV5-1	TGCGCCAGCAGCTTGGGCACTAGCGGGGGGCTAGAGACCCAGTACTTC	CASSLGTSGGLETQYF
17	TRBJ2-1	TRBD2	.	TRBV5-1	TGCGCCAGCAGCGGACTGGGCGGGGGGTTTTCCTACAATGAGCAGTTCTTC	CASSGLGGGFSYNEQFF
15	TRBJ1-2	.	.	TRBV13	TGTGCCAGCAGCTTATGGGGCAGGGGTGGCTATGGCTACACCTTC	CASSLWGRGGYGYTF
17	TRBJ1-2	.	.	TRBV13	TGTGCCAGCAGCCGGCTTTATGGGGCGGGAAGTAACTATGGCTACACCTTC	CASSRLYGAGSNYGYTF
15	TRBJ2-2	.	.	TRBV5-6	TGTGCCAGCAGCTTAGGCGGACTCGAACACCGGGGAGCTGTTTTT	CASSLGGLEHRGAVF
14	TRBJ2-2	.	.	TRBV4-1	TGCGCCAGCAGCCATGGCCTTACCACCGGGGAGCTGTTTTTT	CASSHGLTTGELFF
16	TRBJ1-5	.	.	TRBV15	TGTGCCACCAGCAGAGCGGACGTACATAGCAATCAGCCCCAGCATTTT	CATSRADVHSNQPQHF
14	TRBJ1-2	TRBD1	few	TRBV6-1	TGTGCCAGCAGTGGACAGGGGGCGTTGGGTGGCTACACCTTC	CASSGQGALGGYTF
15	TRBJ1-2	.	.	TRBV30	TGTGCCTGGAGTGTAGCAATGCTGTCAGGGGTTGGCTACACCTTC	CAWSVAMLSGVGYTF
15	TRBJ1-2	.	.	TRBV9	TGTGCCAGCAGCGTAGGACGGTTCGGGAGCTATGGCTACACCTTC	CASSVGRFGSYGYTF
13	TRBJ2-5	.	.	TRBV5-1	TGCGCCAGCAGCTTGGAGCCTCAAGAGACCCAGTACTTC	CASSLEPQETQYF
15	TRBJ2-7	TRBD1	.	TRBV11-2	TGTGCCAGCAGCTTCTCAGGGACAGGGACGTCCGAGCAGTACTTC	CASSFSGTGTSEQYF
14	TRBJ2-5	TRBD1	.	TRBV2	TGTGCCAGCAATGAGGACAGGACCAGGGAGACCCAGTACTTC	CASNEDRTRETQYF
11	TRBJ1-4	.	few	TRBV2	TGTGCCAGCAGTGATTGGGAAAAACTGTTTTTT	CASSDWEKLFF
14	TRBJ1-2	TRBD1	once	TRBV6-1	TGTGCCAGCAGGGGACAGGGGGCATTCTATGGCTACACCTTC	CASRGQGAFYGYTF
19	TRBJ2-3	TRBD2	once	TRBV19	TGTGCCAGTAGTGCCCGCGGGACTAGCGGGGGAGCTAGCACAGATACGCAGTATTTT	CASSARGTSGGASTDTQYF
17	TRBJ2-1	TRBD2	.	TRBV10-3	TGTGCCATCAGTTGGACTAGCGGGGGGCCGAGGGACAATGAGCAGTTCTTC	CAISWTSGGPRDNEQFF
15	TRBJ2-3	TRBD2	.	TRBV30	TGTGCCTGGGACCACGGGACTAGCGGCACAGATACGCAGTATTTT	CAWDHGTSGTDTQYF
13	TRBJ2-7	.	medium-sized	TRBV10-1	TGCGCCAGCAGGGAGCAAGAAGCCTACGAGCAGTACTTC	CASREQEAYEQYF
17	TRBJ2-7	.	.	TRBV4-2	TGTGCCAGCAGCCAAAGAGTAGGGGCTAGTCGGGACAACGAGCAGTACTTC	CASSQRVGASRDNEQYF
14	TRBJ2-3	.	.	TRBV6-1	TGTGCCAGCGAGTCTGGGGCTCCCGCAGATACGCAGTATTTT	CASESGAPADTQYF
13	TRBJ1-5	.	.	TRBV6-5	TGTGCCAGCAGTTACGCAGGGAATCAGCCCCAGCATTTT	CASSYAGNQPQHF
13	TRBJ1-2	TRBD1	.	TRBV6-1	TGTGCCAGCAGCCGAGACAGGGACGGCGGCTACACCTTC	CASSRDRDGGYTF
13	TRBJ2-7	.	.	TRBV5-1	TGCGCCAGCAGCCATGGACAGACCTACGAGCAGTACTTC	CASSHGQTYEQYF